The present T cell receptor (beta chain) was sequenced within a study of identical twins. The study, taken as a whole, reports: Within cord blood, abundant beta clonotypes carried fewer insertions, but memory repertoires showed no such trend. Because invariant MAIT and iNKT cells could be present, zero-insertion analyses could be partly confounded.

A remark on this clonotype: What it binds is not known.

Every one of the donors was a healthy Caucasian. The CDR3 loop spans 15 amino acids. Germline V gives CDR1 DFQATT, CDR2 SNEGSKA (reference sequence). J gave up 3 bases and V 4 bases, and 7 bases lay outside the gene matches. From the 5' RACE reads, TCRdb called clonotypes with MiXCR, one entry per CDR3 protein. The sample lists some 200,000 distinct CDR3 sequences; approximately 8.3% were seen once. This sample was shared with a second study, whose subject was yellow fever vaccine responses in identical twins. From that second work: Twins' vaccine T cell response reportedly gave the appearance of partial convergence and partial personalization.

Sample: memory (CD45RO+) T cells sorted from blood. The clonotype comes from a woman younger than 30 in good health. The genes are TRBV20-1 and TRBJ2-1; 9 bases map to TRBD1. This CDR3 reads CSATTGGTDYNEQFF. The CDR3, as DNA: TGCAGTGCTACAACAGGGGGCACCGACTACAATGAGCAGTTCTTC.